This TCR beta chain is from a study of blood T cells in healthy people across ages. Points from the study as a whole: Strong correlation was found linking TCR beta diversity to naive T cell percentage. Comparison with aged donors showed that long-lived donors had more naive CD4+ cells and higher diversity.

V was cut by 4 bases and J by 0 bases, with 18 bases left in between. CDR1 and CDR2 (germline): SGHRS, YFSETQ. CDR3 length: 17 amino acids. The table lists this clonotype with a few counts. What it binds is not known. In terms of origin and age, donors were healthy Caucasian individuals from Russia aged roughly 6 to 95. Primed by a sample-barcoded 5' primer and a J-beta primer mix, a second PCR proceeded for 7 to 11 cycles. The authors tagged each cDNA molecule using a template-switch adaptor with 12 random nucleotides. MiXCR, applied by TCRdb to the 5' RACE reads, yields one record per CDR3 protein. The data show roughly 790,000 distinct CDR3 sequences, with roughly two fifths seen just once and roughly 20% held by the top ten.

Input material: blood. V usage is TRBV5-1 and J usage is TRBJ2-3; D is unresolved. The sequence was obtained from a woman aged 60 to 75 in good health. Here the CDR3 DNA reads TGCGCCAGCAGCCCCTCCCCCTTACAGTTTAGCACAGATACGCAGTATTTT. This encodes CASSPSPLQFSTDTQYF.